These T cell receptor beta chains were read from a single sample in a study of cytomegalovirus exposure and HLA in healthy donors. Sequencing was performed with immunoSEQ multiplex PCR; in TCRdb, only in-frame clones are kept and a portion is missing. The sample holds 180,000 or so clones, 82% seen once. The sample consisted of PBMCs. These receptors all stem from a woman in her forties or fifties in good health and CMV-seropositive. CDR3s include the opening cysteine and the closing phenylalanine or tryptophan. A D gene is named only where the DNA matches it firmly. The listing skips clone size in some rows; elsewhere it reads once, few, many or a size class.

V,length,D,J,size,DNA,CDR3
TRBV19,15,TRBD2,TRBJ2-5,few,TGTGCCAGTAGCCTGACTAGCGGGAAAGAAGAGACCCAGTACTTC,CASSLTSGKEETQYF
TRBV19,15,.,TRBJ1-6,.,TGTGCCAGTAGTAAAATGGGGCGCGATAATTCACCCCTCCACTTT,CASSKMGRDNSPLHF
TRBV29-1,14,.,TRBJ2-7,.,TGCAGCGTTGTGGGGTCCCCCGGGGTCTACGAGCAGTACTTC,CSVVGSPGVYEQYF
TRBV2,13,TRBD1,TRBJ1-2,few,TGTGCCAGTAGGGGGACAGGAGGATATGGCTACACCTTC,CASRGTGGYGYTF
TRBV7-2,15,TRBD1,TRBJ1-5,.,TGTGCCAGCAGCTTAGACAGGGGGAGCAATCAGCCCCAGCATTTT,CASSLDRGSNQPQHF
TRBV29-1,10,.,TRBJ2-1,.,TGCAGCGTTCTCGGCAATGAGCAGTTCTTC,CSVLGNEQFF
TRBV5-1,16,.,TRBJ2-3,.,TGCGCCAGCAGCTTGGCCACTAGCCGAGGCACAGATACGCAGTATTTT,CASSLATSRGTDTQYF
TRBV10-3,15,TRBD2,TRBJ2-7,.,TGTGCCATCAGCAAAGGACTAGCGGGAGGGTCTGAGCAGTACTTC,CAISKGLAGGSEQYF
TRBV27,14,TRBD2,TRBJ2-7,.,TGTGCCAGCAGCACCTGGGGGGGTCCCTACGAGCAGTACTTC,CASSTWGGPYEQYF
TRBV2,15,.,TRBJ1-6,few,TGTGCCAGCGTACAGGCGAGCTCCTATAATTCACCCCTCCACTTT,CASVQASSYNSPLHF
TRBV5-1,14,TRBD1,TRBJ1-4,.,TGCGCCAGCAGCTACGGACAGGGAGGGGAAAAACTGTTTTTT,CASSYGQGGEKLFF
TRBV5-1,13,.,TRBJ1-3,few,TGCGCCAGCAGTGCGGGGTTAGGAAACACCATATATTTT,CASSAGLGNTIYF
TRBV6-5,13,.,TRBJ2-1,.,TGTGCCAGCAGGGAGGACAGTTACGATGAGCAGTTCTTC,CASREDSYDEQFF
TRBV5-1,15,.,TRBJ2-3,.,TGCGCCAGCAGCTTGGTTTTGGCTTCCACAGATACGCAGTATTTT,CASSLVLASTDTQYF
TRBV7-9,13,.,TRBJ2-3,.,TGTGCCAGCAGCTTAGCCCCCTTAGTTACGCAGTATTTT,CASSLAPLVTQYF
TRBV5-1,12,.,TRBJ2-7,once,TGCGCCAGCAGCCAGCAGGGATGGGAGCAGTACTTC,CASSQQGWEQYF
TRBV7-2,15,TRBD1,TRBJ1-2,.,TGTGCCAGCAGCCCCGGGACAGGGGGCGACTATGGCTACACCTTC,CASSPGTGGDYGYTF
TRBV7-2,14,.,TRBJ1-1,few,TGTGCCAGCAGCTCCCGGGTCCAAAACACTGAAGCTTTCTTT,CASSSRVQNTEAFF
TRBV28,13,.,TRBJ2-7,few,TGTGCCAGCAGTTTCTCCCTAGCCCACGAGCAGTACTTC,CASSFSLAHEQYF
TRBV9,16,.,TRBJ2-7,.,TGTGCCAGCAGCACCCCCCGGGGAGGAGGGTCCTACGAGCAGTACTTC,CASSTPRGGGSYEQYF
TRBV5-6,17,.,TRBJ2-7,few,TGTGCCAGCAGCTTGAGCACCAGGAGACAGGACATCTACGAGCAGTACTTC,CASSLSTRRQDIYEQYF
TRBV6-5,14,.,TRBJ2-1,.,TGTGCCAGCAGCCCCAGGGTAAAGCTCAATGAGCAGTTCTTC,CASSPRVKLNEQFF
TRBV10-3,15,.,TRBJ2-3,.,TGTGCCATCAGTGAGGGAGGTTCTAGCACAGATACGCAGTATTTT,CAISEGGSSTDTQYF
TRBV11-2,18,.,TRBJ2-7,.,TGTGCCAGCAGCGTAGGGGGGTGGGTGCGGGATTACACCTACGAGCAGTACTTC,CASSVGGWVRDYTYEQYF
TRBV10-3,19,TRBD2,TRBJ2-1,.,TGTGCCATCAGTGAGTCGGGCCTAGCGGGAGTCGACTCCTACAATGAGCAGTTCTTC,CAISESGLAGVDSYNEQFF
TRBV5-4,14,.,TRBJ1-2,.,TGTGCCAGCAGCTTGGACAGTTTGACATATGGCTACACCTTC,CASSLDSLTYGYTF
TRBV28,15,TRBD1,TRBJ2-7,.,TGTGCCAGCAGTCCTGGGACAGGGCCGTCCTACGAGCAGTACTTC,CASSPGTGPSYEQYF
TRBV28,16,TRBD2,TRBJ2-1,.,TGTGCCAGCAGTCCGCTGGGACTAGCAGTGTACAATGAGCAGTTCTTC,CASSPLGLAVYNEQFF
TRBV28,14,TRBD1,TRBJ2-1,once,TGTGCCAGCAGTCCAGGGGGCGCCTACAATGAGCAGTTCTTC,CASSPGGAYNEQFF
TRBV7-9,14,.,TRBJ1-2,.,TGTGCCAGCAGTCCTGCGGGGCCCGGAGATGGCTACACCTTC,CASSPAGPGDGYTF
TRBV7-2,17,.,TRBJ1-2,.,TGTGCCAGCAGCTTTTCTCTGACCAGGGCATCGAACTATGGCTACACCTTC,CASSFSLTRASNYGYTF
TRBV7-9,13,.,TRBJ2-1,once,TGTGCCAGCAGTCCCGACATCTACAATGAGCAGTTCTTC,CASSPDIYNEQFF